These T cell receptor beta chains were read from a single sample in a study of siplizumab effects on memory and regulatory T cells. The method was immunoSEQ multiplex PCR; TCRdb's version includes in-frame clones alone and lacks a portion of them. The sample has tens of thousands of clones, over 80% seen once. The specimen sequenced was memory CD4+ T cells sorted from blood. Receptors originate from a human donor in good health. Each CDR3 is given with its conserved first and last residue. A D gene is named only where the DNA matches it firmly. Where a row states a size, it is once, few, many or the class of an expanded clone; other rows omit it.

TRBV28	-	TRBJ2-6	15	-	CASEGVRAGANVLTF	TGTGCCAGCGAGGGGGTTAGGGCTGGGGCCAACGTCCTGACTTTC
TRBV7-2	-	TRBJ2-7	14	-	CASSPSTGPHEQYF	TGTGCCAGCAGCCCAAGTACAGGTCCTCACGAGCAGTACTTC
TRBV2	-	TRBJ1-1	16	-	CASSEPFTGRVPEAFF	TGTGCCAGCAGTGAACCCTTTACAGGGAGGGTCCCTGAAGCTTTCTTT
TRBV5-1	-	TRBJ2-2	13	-	CASSLEGIGELFF	TGCGCCAGCAGCTTGGAGGGAATCGGGGAGCTGTTTTTT
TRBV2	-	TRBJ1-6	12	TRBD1	CASTGETGTLHF	TGTGCCAGCACGGGTGAGACAGGGACCCTCCACTTT
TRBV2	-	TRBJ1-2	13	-	CASNTGVNYGYTF	TGTGCCAGCAATACAGGAGTTAACTATGGCTACACCTTC
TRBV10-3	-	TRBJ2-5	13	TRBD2	CATLSSGIEGQYF	TGTGCCACTTTGAGTAGCGGGATCGAGGGCCAGTACTTC
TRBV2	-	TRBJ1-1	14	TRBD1	CASSPQGGDTEAFF	TGTGCCAGCAGTCCCCAGGGGGGGGACACTGAAGCTTTCTTT
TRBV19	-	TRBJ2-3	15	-	CASSYTFRWSDTQYF	TGTGCCAGTAGTTACACCTTCAGGTGGTCAGATACGCAGTATTTT
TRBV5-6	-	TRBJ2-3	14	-	CASSPQGRGDTQYF	TGTGCCAGCAGCCCACAGGGGAGGGGAGATACGCAGTATTTT
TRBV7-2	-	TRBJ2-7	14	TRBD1	CASSLYGTGNEQYF	TGTGCCAGCAGCCTATACGGGACAGGTAACGAGCAGTACTTC
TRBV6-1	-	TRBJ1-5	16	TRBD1	CASSEFGTAHNQPQHF	TGTGCCAGCAGTGAATTCGGGACAGCTCACAATCAGCCCCAGCATTTT
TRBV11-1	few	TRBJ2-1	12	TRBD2	CASRRAGGVQFF	TGTGCCAGCAGACGGGCGGGAGGGGTTCAGTTCTTC
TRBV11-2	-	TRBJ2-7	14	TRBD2	CASSPSGSNYEQYF	TGTGCCAGCAGCCCCAGCGGGAGTAACTACGAGCAGTACTTC
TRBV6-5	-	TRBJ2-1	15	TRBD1	CASTPGTGGTSEQFF	TGTGCCAGCACCCCCGGGACAGGGGGGACCAGTGAGCAGTTCTTC
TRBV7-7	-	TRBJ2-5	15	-	CASSFWPNKGETQYF	TGTGCCAGCAGCTTCTGGCCTAACAAGGGAGAGACCCAGTACTTC
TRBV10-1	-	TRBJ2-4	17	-	CASTNRECSKAKNIQYF	TGCGCCAGCACTAACAGGGAATGTTCTAAAGCCAAAAACATTCAGTACTTC
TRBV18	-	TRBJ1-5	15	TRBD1	CASSPDRGGNQPQHF	TGTGCCAGCTCACCGGACAGGGGCGGCAATCAGCCCCAGCATTTT
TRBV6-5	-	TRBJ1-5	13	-	CASTQGARQPQHF	TGTGCCAGCACGCAAGGGGCTAGGCAGCCCCAGCATTTT
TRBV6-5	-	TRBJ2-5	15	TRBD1	CASSSGTAKEETQYF	TGTGCCAGCAGCTCCGGGACAGCCAAGGAAGAGACCCAGTACTTC
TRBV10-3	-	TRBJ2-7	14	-	CAISESGKPYEQYF	TGTGCCATCAGTGAGTCGGGCAAGCCCTACGAGCAGTACTTC
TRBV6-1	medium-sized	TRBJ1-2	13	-	CASSVQVNYGYTF	TGTGCCAGCAGTGTACAGGTTAACTATGGCTACACCTTC
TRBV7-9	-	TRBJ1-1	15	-	CASSPNIGVNTEAFF	TGTGCCAGCAGCCCGAACATAGGGGTAAACACTGAAGCTTTCTTT
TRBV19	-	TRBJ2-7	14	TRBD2	CASRDLAVPYEQYF	TGTGCCAGTAGGGACCTAGCGGTACCCTACGAGCAGTACTTC
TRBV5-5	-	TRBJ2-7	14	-	CASSLELGFGEQYF	TGTGCCAGCAGCTTGGAACTAGGATTTGGAGAGCAGTACTTC
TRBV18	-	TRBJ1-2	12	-	CASSPSSDKHTF	TGTGCCAGCTCACCAAGTTCTGACAAACACACCTTC
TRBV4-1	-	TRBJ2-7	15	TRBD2	CASSREWGGTYEQYF	TGCGCCAGCAGCCGTGAGTGGGGGGGTACCTACGAGCAGTACTTC
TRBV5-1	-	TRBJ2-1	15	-	CASSGRTPSYNEQFF	TGCGCCAGCAGCGGTCGGACTCCGTCTTACAATGAGCAGTTCTTC
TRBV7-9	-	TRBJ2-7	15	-	CASSSVAESSYEQYF	TGTGCCAGCAGCTCCGTAGCGGAGAGCTCCTACGAGCAGTACTTC
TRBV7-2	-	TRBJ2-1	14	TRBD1	CASSRDRTYNEQFF	TGTGCCAGCAGCCGGGACAGGACTTACAATGAGCAGTTCTTC
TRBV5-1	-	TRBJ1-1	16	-	CASSPNGLGGNTEAFF	TGCGCCAGCAGCCCCAACGGACTGGGAGGGAACACTGAAGCTTTCTTT
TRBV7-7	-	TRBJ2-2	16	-	CASSQRQAHGTGELFF	TGTGCTAGCAGCCAGAGACAGGCCCATGGCACCGGGGAGCTGTTTTTT
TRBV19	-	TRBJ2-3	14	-	CASSIQGRRVTQYF	TGTGCCAGTAGTATACAGGGAAGGCGGGTTACGCAGTATTTT
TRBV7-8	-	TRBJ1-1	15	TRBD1	CASSVAGTGGTEAFF	TGTGCCAGCAGCGTAGCCGGGACAGGGGGGACTGAAGCTTTCTTT
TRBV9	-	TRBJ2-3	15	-	CASSAGPSSTDTQYF	TGTGCCAGCAGCGCCGGGCCATCGAGCACAGATACGCAGTATTTT
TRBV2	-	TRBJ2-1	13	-	CASSADTYNEQFF	TGTGCCAGCAGTGCCGACACCTACAATGAGCAGTTCTTC
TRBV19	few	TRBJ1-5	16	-	CASSILGEKGNQPQHF	TGTGCCAGTAGTATACTGGGCGAAAAGGGCAATCAGCCCCAGCATTTT
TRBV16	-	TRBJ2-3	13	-	CASSLLGADTQYF	TGTGCCAGCAGCCTTCTTGGGGCAGATACGCAGTATTTT
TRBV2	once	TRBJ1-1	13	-	CARYRAGKAEAFF	TGTGCCCGCTACCGGGCTGGCAAGGCTGAAGCTTTCTTT